This T cell receptor (beta chain) was observed in a study of T cells after posttransplantation cyclophosphamide. Turning to this clone: As yet, its antigen is unknown.

Cyclophosphamide on days +3 and +4 followed busulfan-fludarabine conditioning and a marrow graft. Libraries were prepared by immunoSEQ multiplex PCR; TCRdb keeps only in-frame clonotypes and omits some of them. The table lists 9,000 to 13,000 clones, 65% to 85% of them singletons. The germline V gene encodes CDR1 MNHEY and CDR2 SMNVEV (reference sequence). This CDR3 spans 16 amino acids. With 6 bases clipped from V and 0 bases from J, the junction kept 9 bases outside the gene matches. Study-wide points: Blood and skin or GI T cell repertoires showed limited TRB overlap.

The TCR sequence derives from a female patient in her forties or fifties who received an allogeneic stem cell transplant from a related donor, was CMV-positive, and had no GVHD. Among the T cells, some may be from the graft donor. This material consisted of PBMCs, taken after allogeneic stem cell transplant with posttransplant cyclophosphamide. The chain is built from TRBV27 and TRBJ2-3; 7 bases fit TRBD1. The CDR3 sequence: CASSLGQTLSTDTQYF. Here the CDR3 DNA reads TGTGCCAGCAGCCTGGGACAGACCCTTAGCACAGATACGCAGTATTTT.